Described below is a single T cell receptor (beta chain) sequence and its context. Method: immunoSEQ multiplex PCR; TCRdb's copy keeps in-frame clones and lacks some. The sample yields hundreds of thousands of clones, 88% seen once. The data originate from a study of blood T cell repertoires in COVID-19. The germline CDR1 and CDR2 sequences are SGDLS and YYNGEE. The CDR3 spans 15 residues. Trimming at V came to 4 bases and at J to 5 bases, leaving 9 bases not matched to a gene. Input material: peripheral blood. This receptor was obtained from a woman in her 70s with COVID-19, enrolled during active disease. This rearrangement joins TRBV9 to TRBJ2-3, with 8 bases identical to TRBD2. CDR3 nucleotide sequence: TGTGCCAGCAGCCCCGGGGTAGCGGGAATAGATACGCAGTATTTT. Amino acid sequence: CASSPGVAGIDTQYF.